The present T cell receptor beta chain was sequenced within a study of blood T cells in healthy people across ages (dated by TCRdb to about 2015). With respect to the entire study: In model experiments, template switching captured about one uniquely barcoded TCR beta cDNA molecule for every two T cells. To track age-related changes in TCR beta repertoire diversity, the study relied on deep sequencing normalized with unique cDNA molecular identifiers. Four age groups were formed from the donors: young (average 16 years), middle-aged (approximately 39), aged (62) and long-lived (around 80). To avoid experimental bias, donors of different ages were randomly spread across the sequencing lanes. Using the same blood draw, the study looked at two additional independent replicas of 1 million unique cDNA reads for two donors, one aged 18 to 29 and the other aged 80 or older. What the study reported, not specific to this receptor: Observed TCR beta diversity correlated strongly with the percentage of naive T cells measured by flow cytometry. Total diversity estimates from one million sequenced T cells were considered lower bounds and underestimates. Since profiling was done on bulk unsorted PBMCs, naive and antigen-experienced compartments could not be conclusively compared. Because the CMV infection status of the donors was unknown, age-related changes in expanded clonotypes may potentially have been confounded. The long-lived group showed more naive CD4+ T cells, fewer expanded clones and increased TCR diversity than the aged group, suggesting age selection. Observed TCR beta diversity per million T cells fell roughly linearly with age, and a significant reduction was already apparent by age around 44.

Donors were a few dozen systemically healthy Caucasian individuals from Russia aged 6 to 90 years. Each donor gave ten milliliters of peripheral blood, drawn into EDTA-treated Vacutainer tubes. Ficoll-Paque density-gradient centrifugation was used to isolate PBMCs, with at least 6.5 million obtained per sample. Total RNA, at least 5.5 micrograms per sample, was extracted from PBMCs with Trizol reagent. Naive CD45RAhigh/CD27high T cell percentages were measured by flow cytometry on a PBMC aliquot from every donor. Library creation used 5' RACE. TCRdb names Illumina HiSeq 2500 as the instrument used. The second PCR ran for about 6 to 11 cycles and used a J-beta primer mix along with a sample-barcoded 5' primer. A unique molecular identifier was introduced onto each TCR beta cDNA molecule by a template-switch 5' adaptor carrying 12 random nucleotides. Each sample yielded at least 2.5 million CDR3-containing paired-end reads. First-strand cDNA synthesis was performed from all RNA using the Mint cDNA synthesis kit, with priming by a TRBC-specific oligonucleotide. Following uracil-DNA glycosylase treatment, a first 18-cycle PCR with universal primers M1SS and BC2_uni_R was performed on all cDNA. The study's own analysis went as follows. Normalization of each sample was performed by random selection of 1 million high-quality reads, each carrying a distinct molecular identifier. Instead of being binned into consensus sequences, reads with shared molecular identifiers were discarded. MiTCR, set to a Q25 quality threshold and the strictest error-elimination algorithm, was used for CDR3 identification, clonotype clustering and error correction. A nonparametric unseen species model using Euler transformation provided a lower-bound estimate of total TCR beta diversity. Using fastp at Q25 and MiXCR, TCRdb reprocessed the public reads and kept productive beta chains. Every entry covers one CDR3 protein and lists the most common genes and DNA from its rows. The V and J calls shown here were made by TCRdb, not taken from the authors' results. In all, the sample holds about 780,000 distinct CDR3 sequences, and more than 35% of those were seen once. Clones ranked in the top ten supply about a sixth of the sample.

The sample holds many counts of this clonotype. There is no known antigen for this receptor. One base away there is no much larger clone; base qualities are not given. The germline V gene (reference sequence) provides CDR1 DFQATT and CDR2 SNEGSKA. V and J lose 3 bases and 4 bases, and a span of 13 bases separates them. Spanning cysteine to phenylalanine, the CDR3 consists of 14 amino acids. Kept here is only the CDR3 DNA, which spans 42 bases and is read in frame from base 1. The sample consisted of blood. Recombination connected TRBV20-1 to TRBJ1-5; D gene: possibly TRBD1, on 6 matching bases. This sequence was found in a man aged 80 or over in good health. The CDR3 corresponds to CSASPGTYNQPQHF. Here is the DNA: TGCAGTGCTAGCCCCGGGACATATAATCAGCCCCAGCATTTT.